This T cell receptor beta chain was documented in a study of cytomegalovirus exposure and HLA in healthy donors. This CDR3 has 13 amino acids. Concerning this clone itself: Its antigen is unidentified.

This PCR relied on a set of 60 Vbeta primers and 13 Jbeta primers. The table came from immunoSEQ multiplex PCR; TCRdb's copy has only in-frame clones and leaves some out. The sample contains approximately 130,000 clones, around 79% of which appear only once. Study-wide findings and caveats: When a later analysis compared HLA-associated TCR beta chains with equally common others, the HLA-associated chains turned out to be more clonally expanded and to have lower generation probabilities. Most CMV-associated TCR beta chains appeared HLA-restricted in a later analysis.

This clonotype was sampled from a woman between 40 and 55 years old in good health and CMV-seronegative. Sequencing used PBMCs. The V call is TRBV21-1, the J call TRBJ2-7; the DNA was not used to check the table's D call, TRBD1. TRBV21-1 is reported as a pseudogene. The CDR3 protein is CASSKGQEDEQYF. CDR3 in DNA: TGTGCCAGCAGCAAGGGACAAGAGGACGAGCAGTACTTC.